The 27 T cell receptor beta chains below come from one sample, sequenced in a study of cytomegalovirus exposure and HLA in healthy donors. With 60 Vbeta and 13 Jbeta primers, the PCR was carried out. Profiled with immunoSEQ multiplex PCR; TCRdb holds only in-frame clones, not every one. The sample contains around 100,000 clones, roughly 83% of which appear only once. Specimen: PBMCs. Receptor source: a man between 35 and 55 years old in good health and CMV-seronegative.

The chain employs TRBV9 and TRBJ1-3; D might be TRBD1 (5 bases). V dropped 4 bases and J dropped 0 bases, with 14 bases sitting between them. Per germline, CDR1 SGDLS and CDR2 YYNGEE. This CDR3 is built from 16 residues. The DNA of the CDR3 is TGTGCCAGCAGCTCGGGACTGTTGTACTCTGGAAACACCATATATTTT. The encoded protein is CASSSGLLYSGNTIYF.

The chain has TRBV5-1 and TRBJ1-6; weak D call: TRBD1 (6 bases). The ends were cut back, 0 bases at V and 7 bases at J, with 8 bases in the middle. The germline V gene has CDR1 SGHRS and CDR2 YFSETQ. The CDR3 covers 14 residues. The CDR3 region is CASSLGQENSPLHF. The DNA for the CDR3 is TGCGCCAGCAGCTTGGGACAGGAGAATTCACCCCTCCACTTT. Drawing the rest from reference TRBV5-1 and TRBJ1-6, the complete variable domain is KAGVTQTPRYLIKTRGQQVTLSCSPISGHRSVSWYQQTPGQGLQFLFEYFSETQRNKGNFPGRFSGRQFSNSRSEMNVSTLELGDSALYLCASSLGQENSPLHFGNGTRLTVT.

This clone was detected only a few times. J is TRBJ2-2 and V is TRBV7-8, with 11 bases fitting TRBD2. The germline gives CDR1 SGHVS, CDR2 FQNEAQ. This CDR3 spans 17 amino acids. The V and J ends lost 2 bases and 6 bases, in that order; junction bases with no gene match: 8. CDR3 region: CASSLTRLAGKPGELFF. CDR3 in DNA: TGTGCCAGCAGCTTAACCCGACTAGCGGGGAAGCCCGGGGAGCTGTTTTTT.

This clone showed up just a few times. The chain uses TRBV19 and TRBJ1-6; 9 nucleotides match TRBD1. The germline CDR1 and CDR2 sequences are LNHDA and SQIVND (reference sequence). The V segment lost 6 bases and the J segment 7 bases; nucleotides outside the gene matches: 13. The CDR3 is 17 residues long. The CDR3 is CASSPSTPGQGNSPLHF. The CDR3 DNA is TGTGCCAGTAGCCCGTCGACACCGGGACAGGGAAATTCACCCCTCCACTTT.

The rearrangement uses TRBV7-2 and TRBJ2-7; maybe TRBD1 (5 bases). Trimming stripped 1 base from V and 2 bases from J, with 12 bases between. Germline V gene sequence: CDR1 SGHTA, CDR2 FQGNSA. The CDR3 is made up of 15 amino acids. The CDR3: CASSLGGGRTYEQYF. The CDR3 coding sequence is TGTGCCAGCAGCTTAGGGGGCGGTCGTACCTACGAGCAGTACTTC. Variable domain in full (rest from reference TRBV7-2 and TRBJ2-7): GAGVSQSPSNKVTEKGKDVELRCDPISGHTALYWYRQSLGQGLEFLIYFQGNSAPDKSGLPSDRFSAERTGGSVSTLTIQRTQQEDSAVYLCASSLGGGRTYEQYFGPGTRLTVT.

The rearrangement joins TRBV7-3 to TRBJ2-3; D is unresolved. This CDR3 has 15 amino acids. The germline V gene encodes CDR1 SGHTA and CDR2 FQGTGA. The ends were cut back, 2 bases at V and 3 bases at J, with 12 bases in the middle. CDR3 loop: CASSLSRGVTDTQYF. The CDR3 DNA follows: TGTGCCAGCAGCTTATCGCGAGGTGTTACAGATACGCAGTATTTT.

The chain uses TRBV2 and TRBJ1-2, with 8 bases identical to TRBD1. The CDR3 sequence is 17 residues long. The trim removed 3 bases at V and 0 bases at J, leaving 9 bases unmatched. Germline V gene sequence: CDR1 SNHLY, CDR2 FYNNEI. CDR3 sequence: CASSETGALLSNYGYTF. CDR3 coding DNA: TGTGCCAGCAGTGAGACAGGGGCGTTACTATCTAACTATGGCTACACCTTC.

The V and J genes are TRBV7-2 and TRBJ2-3; 7 bases match TRBD2. CDR3 size: 14 residues. The trim removed 5 bases at V and 1 base at J, leaving 3 bases unmatched. Germline assignment: CDR1 SGHTA and CDR2 FQGNSA. The CDR3 bases are TGTGCCAGCAGCCGACTAGCCCGCACAGATACGCAGTATTTT. Translation: CASSRLARTDTQYF.

CDR3 bases: TGTGCCAGCAGCGTAGCGACTAGCGGGGGGGCCGCAGATACGCAGTATTTT. Protein: CASSVATSGGAADTQYF. The chain carries TRBV9 and TRBJ2-3; TRBD2 matches 14 bases. V shed 0 bases, J shed 4 bases, and the junction held 4 bases outside the gene matches. The CDR3 is 17 residues long. CDR1 is SGDLS, CDR2 YYNGEE, per germline.

In its sample, this clone was seen a few times. CDR3 loop: CAWSADRSNQPQHF. CDR3 DNA sequence: TGTGCCTGGAGTGCGGACAGAAGCAATCAGCCCCAGCATTTT. This chain connects TRBV30 to TRBJ1-5, with D possibly being TRBD1 (6 bases). Trimming removed 1 base from V and 1 base from J, with 8 bases in between. This CDR3 has 14 residues. In germline, CDR1 is GTSNPN, CDR2 SVGIG (reference sequence). The full variable domain, rest sourced from reference TRBV30 and TRBJ1-5, is SQTIHQWPATLVQPVGSPLSLECTVEGTSNPNLYWYRQAAGRGLQLLFYSVGIGQISSEVPQNLSASRPQDRQFILSSKKLLLSDSGFYLCAWSADRSNQPQHFGDGTRLSIL.

V gene TRBV11-3 combines with J gene TRBJ1-1; the match to TRBD1 covers 7 bases. This CDR3 comprises 13 residues. The trim removed 1 base at V and 7 bases at J, leaving 3 bases unmatched. The germline gives CDR1 SGHNT, CDR2 YENEEA. CDR3 coding DNA: TGTGCCAGCAGCTTAGCTCCAGGGGGTGAAGCTTTCTTT. This codes for CASSLAPGGEAFF.

V usage is TRBV27 and J usage is TRBJ1-1, with TRBD1 identical over 7 bases. The CDR3 has 14 amino acids. Per germline, CDR1 MNHEY and CDR2 SMNVEV (reference sequence). The junction had 7 bases not matched to a gene; V was cut back by 5 bases and J by 4 bases. The CDR3 nucleotides read TGTGCCAGCAGTCTCCGACAGGGCGGCACTGAAGCTTTCTTT. Its translation: CASSLRQGGTEAFF.

The chain has TRBV13 and TRBJ2-1; 10 nucleotides agree with TRBD2. Germline lookup yields CDR1 PRHDT and CDR2 FYEKMQ (reference sequence). The CDR3 totals 17 residues. The J segment lost 7 bases and the V segment lost 2 bases, leaving 11 bases of the junction unmatched. The CDR3 sequence: CASSLPSGGANGNEQFF. The CDR3 coding sequence is TGTGCCAGCAGCTTACCCAGCGGGGGGGCCAATGGGAATGAGCAGTTCTTC.

The chain is built from TRBV28 and TRBJ1-2; no firm D call. Trimming pared 7 bases from V and 2 bases from J, leaving 11 bases between. Germline CDR1 is MDHEN and CDR2 is SYDVKM. This CDR3 contains 13 residues. The CDR3 DNA sequence: TGTGCCAGCACCCAACTCTCAAACTATGGCTACACCTTC. Protein: CASTQLSNYGYTF.

The chain employs TRBV19 and TRBJ2-5; 9 bases are shared with TRBD2. V gave up 5 bases and J gave up 5 bases; unmatched junction bases: 12. This CDR3 comprises 16 residues. Per germline, CDR1 LNHDA and CDR2 SQIVND (reference sequence). Written as DNA, the CDR3 is TGTGCCAGTAGTGCCGGGACTAGCAGGGCCTTCGAGACCCAGTACTTC. The encoded protein is CASSAGTSRAFETQYF.

The chain has TRBV5-1 and TRBJ1-3; D gene unclear. Trimming stripped 0 bases from V and 0 bases from J, with 10 bases between. The CDR3 runs to 16 residues. Germline assignment: CDR1 SGHRS and CDR2 YFSETQ. CDR3 nucleotide sequence: TGCGCCAGCAGCTTGGAGGCTAGAGTCTCTGGAAACACCATATATTTT. Translated: CASSLEARVSGNTIYF.

V is TRBV5-1 and J is TRBJ1-5; 7 nucleotides match TRBD1. The CDR3 consists of 14 residues. Trimming removed 4 bases from V and 5 bases from J; junction bases left unmatched: 6. Per the germline V gene, CDR1 is SGHRS and CDR2 is YFSETQ. The CDR3 here is CASSPGQEDQPQHF. The CDR3 nucleotides are TGCGCCAGCAGCCCTGGACAGGAGGATCAGCCCCAGCATTTT.

Points on this clone: Compared with germline, one end of the junction differs, possibly owing to a read error. The DNA for the CDR3 is TGTGCTAGCAGCCCTCTAAGGTCGGGCGAGCAGTACTTC. It specifies CASSPLRSGEQYF. The rearrangement uses TRBV7-7 and TRBJ2-7; D gene ambiguous. This CDR3 contains 13 residues. The germline gives CDR1 SSHAT, CDR2 FNYEAQ (reference sequence).

The chain recombines TRBV7-3 with TRBJ2-1; TRBD2 might be the D (7 bases). CDR3 length: 15 residues. Germline-derived CDR1 and CDR2 are SGHTA and FQGTGA. Trimming removed 2 bases at V and 4 bases at J, with 12 bases between. This chain's CDR3 is CASSLGGATYNEQFF. The CDR3 nucleotides read TGTGCCAGCAGCTTAGGGGGGGCCACGTACAATGAGCAGTTCTTC. The full variable domain, its missing parts supplied by reference TRBV7-3 and TRBJ2-1, is GAGVSQTPSNKVTEKGKYVELRCDPISGHTALYWYRQSLGQGPEFLIYFQGTGAADDSGLPNDRFFAVRPEGSVSTLKIQRTERGDSAVYLCASSLGGATYNEQFFGPGTRLTVL.

CDR3 nucleotides: TGCGCCAGCAGTATAAGAGGACAGCTCGGGGAGCTGTTTTTT. It yields the protein CASSIRGQLGELFF. The chain employs TRBV4-1 and TRBJ2-2, with a weak D call TRBD1 (6 bases). Trimming took 6 bases from V and 7 from J, leaving 15 bases between them. The CDR3 spans 14 residues. Germline lookup yields CDR1 MGHRA and CDR2 YSYEKL.

The gene calls are TRBV5-8 and TRBJ2-7; no clear D. This CDR3 spans 12 amino acids. V dropped 4 bases and J dropped 0 bases, with 5 bases sitting between them. The germline V gene encodes CDR1 SGHTS and CDR2 YDEGEE. The CDR3 nucleotides are TGTGCCAGCAGCCTCTACTCCTACGAGCAGTACTTC. As protein: CASSLYSYEQYF.

CDR3 protein: CASSLLDSYGYTF. CDR3 in DNA: TGTGCCAGCAGCTTATTAGACAGCTATGGCTACACCTTC. The chain joins TRBV7-2 to TRBJ1-2, with D possibly being TRBD1 (5 bases). Trimming removed 2 bases at V and 4 bases at J, with 8 bases between. This CDR3 region has 13 residues. Germline V CDR1 and CDR2: SGHTA, FQGNSA.

The chain uses TRBV7-3 and TRBJ2-7; 8 nucleotides agree with TRBD1. V lost 0 bases, J lost 2 bases, and 21 bases stayed unmatched. CDR1 is SGHTA and CDR2 is FQGTGA in the germline V gene. This CDR3 has 21 amino acids. Here the CDR3 reads CASSLTPGSGQVSSGAYEQYF. The CDR3 nucleotides are TGTGCCAGCAGCTTAACGCCCGGATCGGGACAGGTCTCGTCGGGCGCCTACGAGCAGTACTTC. The whole variable domain, remainder taken from reference TRBV7-3 and TRBJ2-7, is GAGVSQTPSNKVTEKGKYVELRCDPISGHTALYWYRQSLGQGPEFLIYFQGTGAADDSGLPNDRFFAVRPEGSVSTLKIQRTERGDSAVYLCASSLTPGSGQVSSGAYEQYFGPGTRLTVT.

V and J are TRBV4-1 and TRBJ2-7; 9 nucleotides line up with TRBD2. The ends lost 1 base at V and 5 bases at J; junction bases unmatched: 6. This CDR3 has 15 residues. Germline-derived CDR1 and CDR2 are MGHRA and YSYEKL. The CDR3 DNA sequence: TGCGCCAGCAGCCAAGCCGGGACTAGCAGCCACGAGCAGTACTTC. It specifies CASSQAGTSSHEQYF.

V and J are TRBV18 and TRBJ2-6; D is unclear. The germline V gene has CDR1 KGHSH and CDR2 LQKENI. Trimming cost V 2 bases and J 2 bases, with 16 bases left between them. The CDR3 sequence is 18 residues long. The DNA for the CDR3 is TGTGCCAGCTCACCAAGACCGCATACGCTAGCTGGGGCCAACGTCCTGACTTTC. Protein sequence: CASSPRPHTLAGANVLTF. Complete variable domain (other parts from reference TRBV18 and TRBJ2-6): NAGVMQNPRHLVRRRGQEARLRCSPMKGHSHVYWYRQLPEEGLKFMVYLQKENIIDESGMPKERFSAEFPKEGPSILRIQQVVRGDSAAYFCASSPRPHTLAGANVLTFGAGSRLTVL.

The J gene is TRBJ2-1, the V gene TRBV19; a possible D gene is TRBD2 (7 bases). This CDR3 is 16 amino acids long. V was shortened by 3 bases and J by 7 bases, with 19 bases between the two germline ends. Germline-derived CDR1 and CDR2 are LNHDA and SQIVND (reference sequence). The CDR3 coding sequence is TGTGCCAGTAGTATGGGGGGGCCCCGCGTCGTAAATGAGCAGTTCTTC. Protein sequence: CASSMGGPRVVNEQFF.

The chain couples TRBV5-6 to TRBJ1-1; 8 bases fit TRBD1. Trimming at V came to 1 base and at J to 7 bases, leaving 9 bases not matched to a gene. From germline, CDR1 is SGHDT and CDR2 YYEEEE. CDR3 size: 15 residues. The CDR3 sequence: CASSLLVDRGFEAFF. CDR3 DNA: TGTGCCAGCAGCTTGTTAGTTGACAGGGGATTTGAAGCTTTCTTT.